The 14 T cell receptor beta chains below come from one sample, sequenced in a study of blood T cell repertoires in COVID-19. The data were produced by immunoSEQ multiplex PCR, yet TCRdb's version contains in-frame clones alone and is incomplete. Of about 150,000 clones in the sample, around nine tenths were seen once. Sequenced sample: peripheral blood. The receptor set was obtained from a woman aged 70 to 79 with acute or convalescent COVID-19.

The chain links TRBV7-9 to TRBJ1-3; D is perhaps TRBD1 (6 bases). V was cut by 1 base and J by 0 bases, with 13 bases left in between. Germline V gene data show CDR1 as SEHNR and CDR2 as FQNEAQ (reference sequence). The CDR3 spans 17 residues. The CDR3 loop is CASSLGGGRVSGNTIYF. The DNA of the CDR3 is TGTGCCAGCAGCTTAGGAGGGGGACGGGTCTCTGGAAACACCATATATTTT.

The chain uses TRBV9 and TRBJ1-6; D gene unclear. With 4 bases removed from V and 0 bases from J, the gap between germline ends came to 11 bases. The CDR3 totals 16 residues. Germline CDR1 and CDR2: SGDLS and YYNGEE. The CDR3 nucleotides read TGTGCCAGCAGCCCTAGCCCCCACTCCTATAATTCACCCCTCCACTTT. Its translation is CASSPSPHSYNSPLHF.

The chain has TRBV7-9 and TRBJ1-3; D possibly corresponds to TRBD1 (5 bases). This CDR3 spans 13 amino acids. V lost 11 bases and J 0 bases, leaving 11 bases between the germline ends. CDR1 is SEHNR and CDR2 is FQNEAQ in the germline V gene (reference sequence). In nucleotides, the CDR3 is TGTGCCTCAGGGATCAGCTCTGGAAACACCATATATTTT. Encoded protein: CASGISSGNTIYF. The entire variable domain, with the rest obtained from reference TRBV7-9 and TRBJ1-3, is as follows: DTGVSQNPRHKITKRGQNVTFRCDPISEHNRLYWYRQTLGQGPEFLTYFQNEAQLEKSRLLSDRFSAERPKGSFSTLEIQRTEQGDSAMYLCASGISSGNTIYFGEGSWLTVV.

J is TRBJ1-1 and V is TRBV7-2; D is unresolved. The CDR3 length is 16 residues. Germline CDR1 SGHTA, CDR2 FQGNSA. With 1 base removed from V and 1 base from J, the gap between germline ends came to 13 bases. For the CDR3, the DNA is TGTGCCAGCAGCTTAGTGGCGGCTTTAGGGAACACTGAAGCTTTCTTT. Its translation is CASSLVAALGNTEAFF.

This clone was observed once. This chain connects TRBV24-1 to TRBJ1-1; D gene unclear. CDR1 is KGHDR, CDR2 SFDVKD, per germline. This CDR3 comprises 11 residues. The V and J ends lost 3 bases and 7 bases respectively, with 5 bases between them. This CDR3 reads CATSDTVEAFF. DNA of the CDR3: TGTGCCACCAGTGATACAGTTGAAGCTTTCTTT.

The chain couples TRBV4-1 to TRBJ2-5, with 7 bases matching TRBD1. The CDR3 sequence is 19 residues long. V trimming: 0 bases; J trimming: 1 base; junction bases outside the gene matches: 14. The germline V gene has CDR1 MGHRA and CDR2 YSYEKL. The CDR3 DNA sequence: TGCGCCAGCAGCCAAGACTGGGCCAGGGGGACGTCTAGCCAAGAGACCCAGTACTTC. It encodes CASSQDWARGTSSQETQYF.

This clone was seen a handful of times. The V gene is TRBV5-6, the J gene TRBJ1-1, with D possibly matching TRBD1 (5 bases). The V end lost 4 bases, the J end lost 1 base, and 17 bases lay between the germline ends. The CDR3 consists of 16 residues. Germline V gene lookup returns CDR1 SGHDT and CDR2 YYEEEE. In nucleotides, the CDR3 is TGTGCCAGCAGCCACCGGCGGGGCGCGGGGAACACTGAAGCTTTCTTT. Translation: CASSHRRGAGNTEAFF.

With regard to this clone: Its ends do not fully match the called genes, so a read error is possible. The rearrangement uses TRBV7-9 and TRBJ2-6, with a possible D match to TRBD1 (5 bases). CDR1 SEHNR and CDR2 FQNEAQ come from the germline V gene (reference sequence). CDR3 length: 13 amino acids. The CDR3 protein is CACRASGANVLTF. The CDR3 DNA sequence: TGTGCCTGCAGGGCATCTGGGGCCAACGTCCTGACTTTC.

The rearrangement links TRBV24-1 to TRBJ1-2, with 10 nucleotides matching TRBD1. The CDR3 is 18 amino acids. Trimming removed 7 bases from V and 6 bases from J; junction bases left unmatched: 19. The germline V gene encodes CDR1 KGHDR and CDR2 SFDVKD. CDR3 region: CATSLPGTGVVCVHGYTF. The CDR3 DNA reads TGTGCCACCAGCCTGCCCGGGACAGGGGTGGTATGTGTCCATGGCTACACCTTC.

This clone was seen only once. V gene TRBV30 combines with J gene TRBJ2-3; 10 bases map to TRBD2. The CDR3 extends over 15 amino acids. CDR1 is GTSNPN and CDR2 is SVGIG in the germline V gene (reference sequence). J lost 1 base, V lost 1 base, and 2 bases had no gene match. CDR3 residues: CAWSAGTSGTDTQYF. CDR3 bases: TGTGCCTGGAGTGCCGGGACTAGCGGCACAGATACGCAGTATTTT. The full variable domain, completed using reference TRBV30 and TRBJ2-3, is SQTIHQWPATLVQPVGSPLSLECTVEGTSNPNLYWYRQAAGRGLQLLFYSVGIGQISSEVPQNLSASRPQDRQFILSSKKLLLSDSGFYLCAWSAGTSGTDTQYFGPGTRLTVL.

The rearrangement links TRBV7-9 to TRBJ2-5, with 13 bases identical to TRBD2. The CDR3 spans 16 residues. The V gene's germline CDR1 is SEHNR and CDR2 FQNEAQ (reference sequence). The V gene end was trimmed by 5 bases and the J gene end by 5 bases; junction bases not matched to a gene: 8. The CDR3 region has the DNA TGTGCCAGCAGCCCATGGACTAGCGGGGGCGCGGAGACCCAGTACTTC. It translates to CASSPWTSGGAETQYF.

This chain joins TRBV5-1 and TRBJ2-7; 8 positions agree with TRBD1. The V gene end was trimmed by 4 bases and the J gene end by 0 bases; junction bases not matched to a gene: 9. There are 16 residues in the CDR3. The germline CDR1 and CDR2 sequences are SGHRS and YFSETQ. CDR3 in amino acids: CASSRTGQGLSYEQYF. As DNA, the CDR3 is TGCGCCAGCAGCCGGACCGGACAGGGACTCTCCTACGAGCAGTACTTC.

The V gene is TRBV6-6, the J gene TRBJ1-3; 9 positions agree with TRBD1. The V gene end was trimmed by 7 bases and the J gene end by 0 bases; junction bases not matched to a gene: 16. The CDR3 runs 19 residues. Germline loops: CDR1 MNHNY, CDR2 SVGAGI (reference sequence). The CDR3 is CASTRSPGTGTGSGNTIYF. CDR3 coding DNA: TGTGCCAGCACTCGAAGTCCCGGGACAGGGACGGGCTCTGGAAACACCATATATTTT.

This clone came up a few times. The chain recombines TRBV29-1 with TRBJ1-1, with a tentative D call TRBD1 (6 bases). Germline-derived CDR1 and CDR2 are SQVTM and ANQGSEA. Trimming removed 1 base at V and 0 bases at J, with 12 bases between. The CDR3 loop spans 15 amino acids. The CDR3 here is CSVEGRGGLNTEAFF. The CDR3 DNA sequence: TGCAGCGTTGAAGGCAGAGGGGGATTGAACACTGAAGCTTTCTTT.